Given below is one T cell receptor (beta chain) in context. As yet, its antigen is unknown. The CDR3 spans 11 residues. The V segment lost 6 bases and the J segment 13 bases; nucleotides outside the gene matches: 7. The data are from a study of T cell responses to AZD1222 COVID-19 vaccine. Broader study findings: Spike was spanned by vaccine-associated CD4 TCRs, with dominance at 160-218 and 743-854. Repertoire sampling happened only post peak T cell response. The sample set comprised mostly white British donors with more females, and clonal diversity was possibly underestimated.

Sequencing was performed with immunoSEQ multiplex PCR; in TCRdb, only in-frame clones are kept and a portion is missing. The sample contains 150,000 to 180,000 clones, 86% of which appear only once. The clonotype was recovered from an adult in good health. V and J are TRBV12-3 or TRBV12-4 and TRBJ2-3; 7 nucleotides agree with TRBD2. The material was peripheral blood, obtained on day 0 of MenACWY control vaccination. DNA for the CDR3: TGTGCCAGCAGCGTGAGGCGGGAGAAGTATTTT. It yields the protein CASSVRREKYF.